This paragraph covers one T cell receptor beta chain sequence. Its cognate antigen is unknown. The data were taken from a study of radiotherapy plus CTLA-4 blockade in lung cancer. Study details: Among enrolled patients, roughly 17% responded and 30% to 40% achieved disease control. Broader study findings: An expansion of tumor-derived TCR clones occurred in blood after radiotherapy plus ipilimumab. Reported findings show early blood T cell clone dynamics, with interferon-beta, best predicted response.

The CDR3 has 16 amino acids. V dropped 6 bases and J dropped 4; count of bases not matched to a gene: 10. CDR1 and CDR2 from the germline V gene are LNHDA and SQIVND (reference sequence). Those with chemo-refractory metastatic non-small-cell lung cancer were treated with focal radiation combined with CTLA-4 blockade using ipilimumab. Measured with immunoSEQ multiplex PCR; TCRdb has only the in-frame clones, and not every one. The top ten clones hold around 3.5% of a sample with around 24,000 clones, around 66% of them seen once. This chain links TRBV19 with TRBJ2-1; 9 nucleotides match TRBD2. This specimen consisted of peripheral blood, obtained from a patient treated with radiotherapy plus ipilimumab. The sequence came from a human donor with non-small cell lung cancer who had stable disease on radiotherapy plus ipilimumab. DNA for the CDR3: TGTGCCAGTAGCCCAACCCTGGCGGGAGGGTACAATGAGCAGTTCTTC. Residues: CASSPTLAGGYNEQFF. The full variable domain, its missing parts supplied by reference TRBV19 and TRBJ2-1, is DGGITQSPKYLFRKEGQNVTLSCEQNLNHDAMYWYRQDPGQGLRLIYYSQIVNDFQKGDIAEGYSVSREKKESFPLTVTSAQKNPTAFYLCASSPTLAGGYNEQFFGPGTRLTVL.